This TCR beta chain was recorded in a study of blood T cell repertoires in COVID-19. Overall study: In each case, the material was cDNA or gDNA derived from T cells, B-cell-depleted T cells, or PBMCs.

Generated by immunoSEQ multiplex PCR, the TCRdb table keeps only in-frame clones and is missing some. Among 150,000 to 200,000 clones listed, around nine tenths were seen once. Seattle participants joined during active infection and were tracked over time. The sequence was collected from a woman aged 70-85 years with COVID-19, enrolled during active disease. The sequenced sample consisted of peripheral blood.

For the CDR3, the DNA is TGTGCCAGCTCATCTGGACAGGGGTGGGCCTCGTATGGCTACACCTTC. Translating it yields CASSSGQGWASYGYTF. This chain links TRBV18 with TRBJ1-2; 9 nucleotides agree with TRBD1. Germline V lookup: CDR1 KGHSH, CDR2 LQKENI. Germline trimming cut 5 bases from V and 5 bases from J; bases unmatched to any gene: 12. The CDR3 is 16 amino acids.